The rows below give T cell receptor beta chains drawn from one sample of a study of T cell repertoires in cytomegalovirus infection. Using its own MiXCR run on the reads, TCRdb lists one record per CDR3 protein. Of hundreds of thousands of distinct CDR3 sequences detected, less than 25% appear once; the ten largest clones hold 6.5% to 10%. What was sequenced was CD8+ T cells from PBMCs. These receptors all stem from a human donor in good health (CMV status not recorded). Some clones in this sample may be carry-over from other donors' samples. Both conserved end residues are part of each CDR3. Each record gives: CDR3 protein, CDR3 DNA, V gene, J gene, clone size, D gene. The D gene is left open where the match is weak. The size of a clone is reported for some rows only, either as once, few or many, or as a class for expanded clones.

CASGRTWTGLTDTQYF	TGTGCCAGTGGGCGCACCTGGACAGGGTTGACAGATACGCAGTATTTT	TRBV19	TRBJ2-3	few	TRBD1
CASSLGQAPVYGYTF	TGTGCCAGCAGCTTAGGACAGGCTCCGGTATATGGCTACACCTTC	TRBV12-3/TRBV12-4	TRBJ1-2	few	TRBD1
CASSYGTSYNEQFF	TGTGCCAGCAGTTACGGGACCTCCTACAATGAGCAGTTCTTC	TRBV6-2/TRBV6-3	TRBJ2-1	NA	NA
CASRPGQGAYNQPQHF	TGTGCCAGCAGGCCCGGACAGGGGGCCTACAATCAGCCCCAGCATTTT	TRBV28	TRBJ1-5	NA	TRBD1
CASSVHVNTEAFF	TGTGCCAGCAGTGTACACGTGAACACTGAAGCTTTCTTT	TRBV25-1	TRBJ1-1	NA	NA
CASSVVQSYTDTQYF	TGTGCCAGCAGTGTAGTGCAGAGCTACACAGATACGCAGTATTTT	TRBV2	TRBJ2-3	NA	NA
CSVDGQGAVRAFF	TGCAGCGTTGATGGTCAGGGGGCGGTTAGAGCTTTCTTT	TRBV29-1	TRBJ1-1	few	TRBD1
CASSLGLLNTEAFF	TGTGCCAGCAGCTTAGGGTTGCTGAACACTGAAGCTTTCTTT	TRBV7-8	TRBJ1-1	many	NA
CASSALGDTQYF	TGTGCCAGCAGCGCGCTGGGGGATACGCAGTATTTT	TRBV7-6	TRBJ2-3	many	NA
CASSALLNSPLHF	TGTGCCAGCAGCGCGCTCCTCAATTCACCCCTCCACTTT	TRBV7-3	TRBJ1-6	few	NA
CSAAGGFSNEQFF	TGCAGCGCAGCAGGGGGGTTCAGCAATGAGCAGTTCTTC	TRBV29-1	TRBJ2-1	NA	NA
CSVEVGQGAYEQYF	TGCAGCGTTGAAGTCGGTCAGGGGGCATACGAGCAGTACTTC	TRBV29-1	TRBJ2-7	few	TRBD1
CASSEAILGQPQHF	TGTGCCAGCAGTGAAGCAATCCTCGGGCAGCCCCAGCATTTT	TRBV25-1	TRBJ1-5	few	NA
CASSQDSSGNTIYF	TGTGCCAGCAGCCAAGACAGCTCTGGAAACACCATATATTTT	TRBV4-2	TRBJ1-3	NA	NA
CSVGGQMAGGTEAFF	TGCAGCGTTGGGGGACAAATGGCGGGGGGCACTGAAGCTTTCTTT	TRBV29-1	TRBJ1-1	NA	NA
CASSPELLGDSPYGYTF	TGTGCCAGCAGCCCGGAACTACTAGGAGACAGCCCCTATGGCTACACCTTC	TRBV14	TRBJ1-2	few	NA
CASSSNDHWTGIGRSYNEQFF	TGTGCCAGCAGCTCGAACGACCACTGGACAGGGATTGGTCGATCCTACAATGAGCAGTTCTTC	TRBV7-6	TRBJ2-1	few	TRBD1
CASSPPAGVNEQFF	TGTGCCAGCAGCCCTCCGGCGGGGGTCAATGAGCAGTTCTTC	TRBV6-4	TRBJ2-1	many	TRBD2
CASSVWAADTQYF	TGTGCCAGCAGTGTATGGGCAGCTGATACGCAGTATTTT	TRBV2	TRBJ2-3	NA	NA
CASSHRGSSYNEQFF	TGTGCCAGCAGCCACAGGGGGTCCTCCTACAATGAGCAGTTCTTC	TRBV14	TRBJ2-1	many	TRBD1
CAQGKETGELFF	TGTGCTCAGGGGAAAGAGACCGGGGAGCTGTTTTTT	TRBV10-3	TRBJ2-2	few	NA
CASSSREKLFF	TGTGCCAGCAGTTCTCGAGAAAAACTGTTTTTT	TRBV28	TRBJ1-4	NA	NA
CASSIGWGNTIYF	TGTGCCAGCAGTATTGGGTGGGGAAACACCATATATTTT	TRBV27	TRBJ1-3	NA	NA
CASSLASTQETQYF	TGTGCCAGCAGCTTAGCGTCGACTCAAGAGACCCAGTACTTC	TRBV12-3/TRBV12-4	TRBJ2-5	few	NA
CSVESVNTEAFF	TGCAGCGTTGAATCAGTGAACACTGAAGCTTTCTTT	TRBV29-1	TRBJ1-1	few	NA
CASSYIPGNTGELFF	TGTGCCAGCAGTTACATACCAGGGAACACCGGGGAGCTGTTTTTT	TRBV6-5	TRBJ2-2	many	NA
CASSLGAFGQGPHEQFF	TGTGCCAGCAGCTTAGGGGCGTTTGGACAGGGCCCCCATGAGCAGTTCTTC	TRBV7-9	TRBJ2-1	many	TRBD1
CSARDFKGTGGSAGQETQYF	TGCAGTGCTAGAGATTTTAAAGGGACAGGGGGCTCGGCGGGTCAAGAGACCCAGTACTTC	TRBV20-1	TRBJ2-5	NA	TRBD1
CSARGPGQGLSTQYF	TGCAGTGCTAGAGGACCGGGACAAGGATTATCGACCCAGTACTTC	TRBV20-1	TRBJ2-5	few	NA
CSAEPDAYNSPLHF	TGCAGTGCCGAGCCGGATGCCTATAATTCACCCCTCCACTTT	TRBV20-1	TRBJ1-6	NA	NA
CASSLWRTNNSPLHF	TGTGCCAGCAGCTTGTGGAGAACTAATAATTCACCCCTCCACTTT	TRBV5-5	TRBJ1-6	NA	NA
CASSLGIKGGLYGYTF	TGTGCCAGCAGTTTAGGAATTAAGGGGGGTTTATATGGCTACACCTTC	TRBV28	TRBJ1-2	once	NA